This T cell receptor beta chain is drawn from a study of T-cell reconstitution after alpha-beta-depleted transplantation in children. The ends lost 1 base at V and 9 bases at J; junction bases unmatched: 6. Germline V CDR1 and CDR2: SQVTM, ANQGSEA. The CDR3 runs 13 residues. The study's findings and limits: Surviving recipient T cells and thymic progenitors accounted for the high day-60 TCRbeta diversity observed in some patients. Where alpha-beta T cells came from about two months after transplant was reportedly several hundred expanded graft clones. The main origin of T-cell counts and diversity one year after transplant was newly produced T cells.

TCRbeta library construction was performed incorporating unique molecular identifiers. One entry per CDR3 protein, called by TCRdb with MiXCR from the PCR reads. The sample lists approximately 1,000,000 distinct CDR3 sequences; roughly 31% were seen once. This clonotype was seen a handful of times. The antigen is not known. The sequence was obtained from a boy younger than two who had a stem cell transplant for SCID, so the T cells may come from the graft donor. This chain uses TRBV29-1 with TRBJ2-1, with TRBD1 matching 7 bases. The specimen comprised PBMCs, mostly from graft donor cells, sampled 360 days after TCRalphabeta/CD19-depleted stem cell transplant. In DNA form, the CDR3 reads TGCAGCGTTGAAGGGCAGGGGGTGGGTGAGCAGTTCTTC. Residues: CSVEGQGVGEQFF.